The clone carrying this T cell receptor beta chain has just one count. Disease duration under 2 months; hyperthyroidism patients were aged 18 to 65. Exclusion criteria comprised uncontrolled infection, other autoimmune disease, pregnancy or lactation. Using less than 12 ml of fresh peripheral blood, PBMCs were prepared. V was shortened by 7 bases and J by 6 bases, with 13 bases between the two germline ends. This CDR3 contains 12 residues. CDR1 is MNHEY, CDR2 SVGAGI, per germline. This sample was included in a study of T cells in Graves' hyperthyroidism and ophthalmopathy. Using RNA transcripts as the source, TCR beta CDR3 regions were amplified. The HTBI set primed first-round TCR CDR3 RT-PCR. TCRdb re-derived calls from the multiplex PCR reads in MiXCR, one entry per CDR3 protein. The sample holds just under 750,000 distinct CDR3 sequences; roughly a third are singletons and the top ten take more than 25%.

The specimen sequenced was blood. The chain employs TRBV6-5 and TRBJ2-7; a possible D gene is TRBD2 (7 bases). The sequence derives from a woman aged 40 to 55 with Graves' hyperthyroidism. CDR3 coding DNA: TGTGCCAGCACCCCGGGGGGCCGCGAGCAGTACTTC. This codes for CASTPGGREQYF.